This TCR beta chain was sequenced during a study of cytomegalovirus exposure and HLA in healthy donors. In the case of this clone: The antigen remains undetermined.

The germline gives CDR1 KGHSY, CDR2 FQNENV. V lost 4 bases and J lost 5; bases outside the gene matches: 6. The CDR3 spans 15 residues. Broader study findings: Excluded: some indistinguishable V segments such as TRBV6-2 and TRBV6-3. Upon later analysis, TCR association rates were observed to vary by HLA locus, being highest for DRB1 and lowest for HLA-C. According to a later analysis, donors in an Asian-associated ancestry cluster reportedly had fewer N-insertions than the roughly 670-donor mean.

Amplification used 60 Vbeta primers and 13 Jbeta primers. In the authors' workflow: Per a later analysis, the number of unique TCR beta chains was about 78 million, of which 9 million to 12 million were shared. Assay: immunoSEQ multiplex PCR; the TCRdb copy retains only in-frame clones and omits some. The V and J calls and clone size are taken from that table; D and trimming were inferred from the DNA. The top ten clones hold 1.5% to 2% of a sample with around 250,000 clones, about 93% of them seen once. The rearrangement joins TRBV16 to TRBJ2-5; 11 bases map to TRBD2. The TCR originated in a girl aged 2-10 years in good health and CMV-seronegative. Sequencing used PBMCs. The CDR3 DNA sequence: TGTGCCAGCAGCCGGATAGCGGGGGGGCTGGAGACCCAGTACTTC. This sequence encodes CASSRIAGGLETQYF.